Below, 6 T cell receptor beta chains from the same sample are listed, as sequenced in a study of T cell changes during pregnancy in multiple sclerosis. Method: immunoSEQ multiplex PCR; TCRdb's copy keeps in-frame clones and lacks some. The top ten hold 1.5% to 2% of the sample, which has roughly 100,000 clones, roughly 89% seen once. The sequencing used peripheral blood, collected before pregnancy. These receptors were obtained from a female donor with multiple sclerosis, enrolled in a pregnancy study.

This rearrangement joins TRBV5-1 to TRBJ1-2, with 8 bases identical to TRBD1. The V gene's germline CDR1 is SGHRS and CDR2 YFSETQ. This CDR3 comprises 17 residues. Trimming at V came to 3 bases and at J to 8 bases, leaving 18 bases not matched to a gene. The DNA for the CDR3 is TGCGCCAGCAGCTACACCGTGGTTGGACAGGGAGAGAGGGGCTACACCTTC. Protein product: CASSYTVVGQGERGYTF. Supplemented by reference TRBV5-1 and TRBJ1-2, the full variable domain reads KAGVTQTPRYLIKTRGQQVTLSCSPISGHRSVSWYQQTPGQGLQFLFEYFSETQRNKGNFPGRFSGRQFSNSRSEMNVSTLELGDSALYLCASSYTVVGQGERGYTFGSGTRLTVV.

The chain joins TRBV4-1 to TRBJ1-2; D possibly corresponds to TRBD1 (6 bases). V was shortened by 1 base and J by 1 base, with 10 bases between the two germline ends. From germline, CDR1 is MGHRA and CDR2 YSYEKL. The CDR3 totals 15 residues. The CDR3 DNA is TGCGCCAGCAGCCAAGGACAGGCGATTAACTATGGCTACACCTTC. It yields the protein CASSQGQAINYGYTF.

This clone has a handful of counts. The chain recombines TRBV9 with TRBJ2-7, with a possible D match to TRBD2 (5 bases). Trimming took 4 bases from V and 3 from J, leaving 20 bases between them. The CDR3 has 16 amino acids. Germline V gene lookup returns CDR1 SGDLS and CDR2 YYNGEE. CDR3 protein: CASSQGRAGNSYEQYF. In DNA, the CDR3 is TGTGCCAGCAGCCAAGGGCGGGCAGGCAACAGCTACGAGCAGTACTTC.

This clone was observed a handful of times. The CDR3, as DNA: TGCGCCAGCAGCCAAGGCAGGAACACTGAAGCTTTCTTT. Amino acid sequence: CASSQGRNTEAFF. The chain recombines TRBV4-3 with TRBJ1-1; D is unclear. From germline, CDR1 is LGHNA and CDR2 YSLEER. Trimming took 1 base from V and 1 from J, leaving 4 bases between them. The CDR3 sequence is 13 residues long.

The chain carries TRBV14 and TRBJ1-1, with 8 bases matching TRBD1. CDR1 is SGHDN and CDR2 is FVKESK in the germline V gene. V lost 1 base and J lost 1; bases outside the gene matches: 8. This CDR3 comprises 17 residues. The CDR3 loop reads CASSQAQRTGRNTEAFF. The CDR3 region has the DNA TGTGCCAGCAGCCAAGCCCAGCGGACAGGGCGGAACACTGAAGCTTTCTTT.

This chain connects TRBV21-1 to TRBJ1-1; TRBD1 was called by the table and not checked on the DNA. TRBV21-1 is designated a pseudogene. The CDR3 is 14 residues long. Here the CDR3 reads CASRKSDRYTEAFF. For the CDR3, the DNA is TGTGCCAGCAGGAAGAGCGACAGGTACACTGAAGCTTTCTTT.